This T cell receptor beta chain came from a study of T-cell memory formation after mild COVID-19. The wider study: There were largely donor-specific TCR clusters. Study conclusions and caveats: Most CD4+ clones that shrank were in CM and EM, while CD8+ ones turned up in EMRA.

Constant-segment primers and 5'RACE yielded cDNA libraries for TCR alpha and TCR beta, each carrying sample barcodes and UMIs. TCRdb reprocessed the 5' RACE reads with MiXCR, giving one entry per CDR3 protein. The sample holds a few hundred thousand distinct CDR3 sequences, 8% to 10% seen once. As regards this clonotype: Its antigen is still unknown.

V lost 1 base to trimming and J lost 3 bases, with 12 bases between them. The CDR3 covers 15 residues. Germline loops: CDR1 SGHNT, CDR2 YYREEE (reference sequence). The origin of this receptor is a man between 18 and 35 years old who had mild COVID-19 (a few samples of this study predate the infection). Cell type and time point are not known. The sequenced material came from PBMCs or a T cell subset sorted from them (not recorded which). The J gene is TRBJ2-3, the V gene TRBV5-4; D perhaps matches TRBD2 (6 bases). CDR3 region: CASSLLEGRTDTQYF. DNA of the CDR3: TGTGCCAGCAGCTTGCTGGAGGGGAGGACAGATACGCAGTATTTT. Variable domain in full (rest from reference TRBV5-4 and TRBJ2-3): ETGVTQSPTHLIKTRGQQVTLRCSSQSGHNTVSWYQQALGQGPQFIFQYYREEENGRGNFPPRFSGLQFPNYSSELNVNALELDDSALYLCASSLLEGRTDTQYFGPGTRLTVL.